This TCR beta chain was identified in a study of vaccination and CD4 T cells after COVID-19. Study-wide background: Cells were stimulated with overlapping spike peptide pools from SARS-CoV-2, HCoV-NL63, HCoV-OC43 and HCoV-229E.

This clonotype was found a few times. Its antigen is unknown. Sequencing of cultured CD4+ T cell DNA used the Oncomine TCR Beta short-read assay. TCRdb re-derived calls from the PCR reads in MiXCR, one entry per CDR3 protein. The sample carries more than 20,000 distinct CDR3 sequences, approximately 41% recorded once. Time point defined: late sampling 161 to 241 days after vaccination in a few convalescent patients. Stated treatment: approximately nine-day PBMC culture with coronavirus spike peptide pools or control peptides (ViraFEST assay). CDR1 is SGHTA, CDR2 FQGNSA, per germline. V lost 5 bases and J 3 bases, leaving 3 bases between the germline ends. This CDR3 is 11 amino acids long.

The sequence was collected from a human donor who had recovered from COVID-19. The chain uses TRBV7-2 and TRBJ2-3; D is unresolved. The sequenced sample was CD4+ T cells from blood, cultured in vitro, obtained about 7 months after SARS-CoV-2 vaccination. The CDR3 sequence is CASSRTDTQYF. CDR3 in DNA: TGTGCCAGCAGCCGGACAGATACGCAGTATTTT.